This T cell receptor (beta chain) was retrieved from a study of cytomegalovirus exposure and HLA in healthy donors. Germline V CDR1 and CDR2: SEHNR, FQNEAQ (reference sequence). With 4 bases removed from V and 2 bases from J, the gap between germline ends came to 15 bases. This CDR3 has 16 amino acids. PCR amplification relied on 60 Vbeta primers (plus 13 Jbeta primers). Profiled with immunoSEQ multiplex PCR; TCRdb holds only in-frame clones, not every one. The sample has approximately 170,000 clones, 70% seen once. This chain uses TRBV7-9 with TRBJ2-1; TRBD2 is a possible D gene (6 bases). The TCR sequence derives from a young man in good health and CMV-seropositive. The sequenced material came from PBMCs. The CDR3, as DNA: TGTGCCAGCAGCTCTCGCAGGGAGGCCACCTACAATGAGCAGTTCTTC. This encodes CASSSRREATYNEQFF.